This TCR beta chain was documented in a study of T cell responses to AZD1222 COVID-19 vaccine. The study, taken as a whole, reports: In the spike-specific TCR repertoire, nearly half reportedly target unmutated variant regions. Donor demographics were predominantly white British with a female majority; clonal diversity may be underestimated. Compared with day 0, the breadth and depth of the Spike-specific TCR repertoire rose significantly after two doses of AZD1222.

Details on this clone: The antigen is unknown.

The table came from immunoSEQ multiplex PCR; TCRdb's copy has only in-frame clones and leaves some out. The sample has roughly 80,000 clones, approximately 90% seen once; the top ten hold roughly 4.5%. Sequenced here: peripheral blood, sampled on day 0 of MenACWY control vaccination. The clonotype originates from an adult in good health.

The CDR3 spells CASRDRVNYGYTF. The CDR3 DNA reads as TGTGCCAGCAGAGACAGGGTTAACTATGGCTACACCTTC. The J gene is TRBJ1-2, the V gene TRBV28, with TRBD1 matching over 7 bases. The CDR3 is made up of 13 amino acids. J was trimmed by 1 base and V by 6 bases; bases with no gene match: 2. Looked up from germline, CDR1 is MDHEN and CDR2 is SYDVKM.